This T cell receptor (beta chain) was sequenced during a study of T cell responses to AZD1222 COVID-19 vaccine. The study, taken as a whole, reports: Seropositivity was recorded at baseline in only a handful of AZD1222 recipients. Spike as a whole was targeted by vaccine-associated CD4 TCRs, dominant at 160-218 and 743-854.

The CDR3 extends over 15 amino acids. Per germline, CDR1 SGHAT and CDR2 FQDESV (reference sequence). Trimming took 7 bases from V and 8 from J, leaving 20 bases between them. Sequenced by immunoSEQ multiplex PCR; TCRdb stores in-frame clones only, minus some. The sample holds 80,000 to 90,000 clones, less than 90% seen once. Points on this clone: The antigen is not known.

Sequencing used peripheral blood, obtained 28 days after the second AZD1222 dose. This chain links TRBV11-1 with TRBJ1-4; D possibly corresponds to TRBD1 (5 bases). This receptor was identified in an adult who received the AZD1222 COVID-19 vaccine. The CDR3 DNA reads as TGTGCCAGCACCCAGGGCCGGCGCAGCCCAGAAAAACTGTTTTTT. It is translated as CASTQGRRSPEKLFF.